Shown below are 21 T cell receptor beta chains from a single sample sequenced in a study of blood T cells in healthy people across ages. A J-beta primer mix and a sample-barcoded 5' primer were used in a second PCR of about 7 to 12 cycles. TCRdb passed the 5' RACE reads through MiXCR, listing each CDR3 protein once. This table has hundreds of thousands of distinct CDR3 sequences, 48% appearing once. The sample consisted of blood. These receptors all come from a man in his thirties or forties in good health.

This clonotype showed up just a few times. The chain uses TRBV12-3 or TRBV12-4 and TRBJ2-7, with a weak D call TRBD2 (5 bases). There are 13 residues in the CDR3. Trimming left V 1 base short and J 7 bases short, with 11 bases between. The CDR3 bases are TGTGCCAGCAGTTTAGGGCGGAGGACGGAGCAGTACTTC. Amino acids: CASSLGRRTEQYF.

This clonotype has a count of ten or more. This chain uses TRBV6-1 with TRBJ2-7; D is undetermined. Trimming removed 3 bases at V and 0 bases at J, with 12 bases between. The CDR3 loop spans 15 amino acids. CDR1 is MNHNS, CDR2 SASEGT, per germline. For the CDR3, the DNA is TGTGCCAGCAGTGAGGAAGGAGCAAACTCCTACGAGCAGTACTTC. As protein: CASSEEGANSYEQYF.

This clonotype was recorded many times. The CDR3 DNA sequence: TGCAGTGCTAGAGTCCTGACAGGGGCGGGGGGTATTCACGAGCAGTACTTC. This translates into CSARVLTGAGGIHEQYF. The chain has TRBV20-1 and TRBJ2-7; D possibly uses TRBD1 or TRBD2 (8 bases each). In germline, CDR1 is DFQATT, CDR2 SNEGSKA (reference sequence). CDR3 size: 17 residues. V was pared by 1 base and J by 5 bases, with 24 bases between.

The rearrangement joins TRBV29-1 to TRBJ1-1, with a weak D call TRBD1 (5 bases). Trimming cost V 6 bases and J 0 bases, with 11 bases left between them. The CDR3 consists of 13 residues. Germline CDR1 reads SQVTM; CDR2 reads ANQGSEA. The CDR3 nucleotides read TGCAGCGTGGCAGGGAAAATGAACACTGAAGCTTTCTTT. Translated, it gives CSVAGKMNTEAFF.

The J gene is TRBJ2-5, the V gene TRBV20-1; TRBD2 matches at 10 bases. The CDR3 has 13 amino acids. V lost 8 bases and J lost 5; bases outside the gene matches: 8. The germline V gene encodes CDR1 DFQATT and CDR2 SNEGSKA (reference sequence). The CDR3 protein is CSTSLAGVETQYF. As DNA, the CDR3 is TGCAGTACTTCTCTAGCGGGGGTGGAGACCCAGTACTTC.

V gene TRBV5-1 combines with J gene TRBJ2-3, with D unclear. Germline V lookup: CDR1 SGHRS, CDR2 YFSETQ. The CDR3 is 14 residues long. V lost 0 bases, J lost 5 bases, and 10 bases lay in between. The DNA of the CDR3 is TGCGCCAGCAGCTTGGACATTCCAGGAGATACGCAGTATTTT. This translates into CASSLDIPGDTQYF.

This CDR3 is CSVEDAGGMNTEAFF. The CDR3 DNA reads TGCAGCGTTGAAGACGCAGGGGGCATGAACACTGAAGCTTTCTTT. The J gene is TRBJ1-1, the V gene TRBV29-1, with 8 nucleotides matching TRBD1. Germline values: CDR1 SQVTM, CDR2 ANQGSEA. V was clipped by 0 bases and J by 0 bases; unmatched bases: 3. The CDR3 runs 15 residues.

The genes are TRBV6-2 or TRBV6-3 and TRBJ2-5; 9 positions match TRBD1. The trim removed 7 bases at V and 5 bases at J, leaving 5 bases unmatched. Looked up from germline, CDR1 is MNHEY and CDR2 is SVGEGT. There are 13 residues in the CDR3. This chain's CDR3 is CASNKDRGETQYF. CDR3 nucleotides: TGTGCCAGCAATAAAGACAGGGGGGAGACCCAGTACTTC.

This clonotype was seen more than once but under ten times. This chain links TRBV4-3 with TRBJ1-5; a possible D gene is TRBD1 (5 bases). V was pared by 0 bases and J by 6 bases, with 12 bases between. This CDR3 has 15 amino acids. Germline lookup yields CDR1 LGHNA and CDR2 YSLEER. In DNA, the CDR3 is TGCGCCAGCAGCCAAGACAGGGAGGACGGTCAGCCCCAGCATTTT. It translates to CASSQDREDGQPQHF.

The rearrangement uses TRBV7-9 and TRBJ2-3; 12 bases are a match to TRBD2. V shed 4 bases, J shed 5 bases, and the junction held 7 bases outside the gene matches. Germline CDR1 is SEHNR and CDR2 is FQNEAQ (reference sequence). The CDR3 sequence is 16 residues long. The CDR3 DNA follows: TGTGCCAGCAGCTCGCGGACTAGCGGGGAGGGAGATACGCAGTATTTT. It encodes CASSSRTSGEGDTQYF.

The J gene is TRBJ2-5, the V gene TRBV20-1, with D possibly TRBD2 on 5 matching bases. The germline CDR1 and CDR2 sequences are DFQATT and SNEGSKA (reference sequence). The CDR3 has 13 residues. V lost 5 bases to trimming and J lost 5 bases, with 15 bases between them. As DNA, the CDR3 is TGCAGTGCTGAATTCGACCGAGGGGAGACCCAGTACTTC. It is translated as CSAEFDRGETQYF.

This clonotype was observed once. The chain employs TRBV9 and TRBJ1-5; D unclear. Germline CDR1 is SGDLS and CDR2 is YYNGEE. Trimming cost V 0 bases and J 4 bases, with 5 bases left between them. There are 13 residues in the CDR3. Here the CDR3 DNA reads TGTGCCAGCAGCGTAGTATTGAATCAGCCCCAGCATTTT. Translating gives CASSVVLNQPQHF.

The rearrangement joins TRBV3-1 to TRBJ1-4; D gene uncertain. The germline gives CDR1 LGHDT, CDR2 YNNKEL (reference sequence). The CDR3 runs to 15 residues. V was pared by 1 base and J by 1 base, with 7 bases between. The DNA for the CDR3 is TGTGCCAGCAGCCAAGGGGTCGTAACTAATGAAAAACTGTTTTTT. Amino acid sequence: CASSQGVVTNEKLFF.

This chain joins TRBV20-1 and TRBJ1-5; TRBD1 agrees at 8 bases. The germline V gene encodes CDR1 DFQATT and CDR2 SNEGSKA (reference sequence). Trimming at V came to 3 bases and at J to 3 bases, leaving 7 bases not matched to a gene. The CDR3 runs 15 residues. The chain's CDR3 is CSARRTGTINQPQHF. CDR3 bases: TGCAGTGCTAGGCGGACAGGGACAATCAATCAGCCCCAGCATTTT.

This chain connects TRBV30 to TRBJ2-7, with D uncertain. The V end lost 0 bases, the J end lost 2 bases, and 14 bases lay between the germline ends. The CDR3 spans 15 residues. Germline V lookup: CDR1 GTSNPN, CDR2 SVGIG (reference sequence). The CDR3 DNA is TGTGCCTGGAGTGTGGCCCGTCGAAGAACCTACGAGCAGTACTTC. Translating it yields CAWSVARRRTYEQYF.

V and J are TRBV11-1 and TRBJ1-1; D gene ambiguous. Germline lookup yields CDR1 SGHAT and CDR2 FQDESV (reference sequence). Trimming pared 4 bases from V and 1 base from J, leaving 10 bases between. The CDR3 extends over 14 amino acids. The CDR3 DNA reads TGTGCCAGCAGCTCGTCGGTGACGAACACTGAAGCTTTCTTT. Protein: CASSSSVTNTEAFF. Looking up the rest from reference TRBV11-1 and TRBJ1-1 gives the full variable domain: EAEVAQSPRYKITEKSQAVAFWCDPISGHATLYWYRQILGQGPELLVQFQDESVVDDSQLPKDRFSAERLKGVDSTLKIQPAELGDSAMYLCASSSSVTNTEAFFGQGTRLTVV.

J is TRBJ2-1 and V is TRBV12-3 or TRBV12-4; a weak D match, TRBD2 (5 bases). The ends were cut back, 5 bases at V and 0 bases at J, with 11 bases in the middle. This CDR3 region has 15 residues. The CDR3 loop reads CASSAGMSSYNEQFF. Written as DNA, the CDR3 is TGTGCCAGCAGTGCCGGGATGAGCTCCTACAATGAGCAGTTCTTC.

The rearrangement links TRBV2 to TRBJ2-1; 11 positions match TRBD2. Germline CDR1 and CDR2: SNHLY and FYNNEI. The CDR3 is made up of 18 amino acids. Trimming cost V 10 bases and J 6 bases; bases outside gene matches: 20. The CDR3, as DNA: TGTGCCACATTAGCGGGGGGGCCTTCTATTTCCGGATCCAATGAGCAGTTCTTC. It encodes CATLAGGPSISGSNEQFF.

The chain couples TRBV20-1 to TRBJ1-2, with D unclear. This CDR3 has 12 amino acids. Germline CDR1 reads DFQATT; CDR2 reads SNEGSKA (reference sequence). V was trimmed by 4 bases and J by 0 bases, leaving 6 bases between them. Here the CDR3 reads CSATQPNYGYTF. CDR3 DNA sequence: TGCAGTGCTACCCAACCTAACTATGGCTACACCTTC.

This clonotype came up a few times. This may arise from a read error, as a much more abundant clone is one base away. The chain uses TRBV7-2 and TRBJ1-2; possible D gene TRBD1, 5 bases. V was shortened by 2 bases and J by 2 bases, with 6 bases between the two germline ends. The CDR3 is made up of 13 amino acids. CDR1 is SGHTA and CDR2 is FQGNSA in the germline V gene. The CDR3 spells CASSLWGNYGYTF. The CDR3 bases are TGTGCCAGCAGCTTATGGGGGAACTATGGCTACACCTTC.

This clonotype occurred many times. The chain joins TRBV4-2 to TRBJ2-3; 13 nucleotides match TRBD2. The ends lost 6 bases at V and 3 bases at J; junction bases unmatched: 6. The CDR3 totals 16 residues. Germline CDR1 is LGHNA and CDR2 is YNFKEQ. The CDR3 loop is CASRRLAGGGTDTQYF. In nucleotides, the CDR3 is TGTGCCAGCAGGCGACTAGCGGGGGGCGGTACAGATACGCAGTATTTT.